The clone carrying this T cell receptor beta chain has more than one count but fewer than ten. The entry originates in a study of cytomegalovirus exposure and HLA in healthy donors. Study-level information: Counted in an early data release were roughly 87 million unique TCRs from HLA-typed donors.

Germline assignment: CDR1 MNHNY and CDR2 SVGAGI (reference sequence). With 4 bases removed from V and 6 bases from J, the gap between germline ends came to 10 bases. This CDR3 spans 13 amino acids. PCR used 60 Vbeta primers and 13 Jbeta primers. Sequencing was performed with immunoSEQ multiplex PCR; in TCRdb, only in-frame clones are kept and a portion is missing. The sample has about 91,000 clones; about nine tenths are singletons. Sequenced: PBMCs. This TCR derives from a man younger than 40 in good health and CMV-seropositive. V is TRBV6-6 and J is TRBJ2-1; no clear D. CDR3 DNA sequence: TGTGCCAGCAGTTTGGTCCTGCGCAATGAGCAGTTCTTC. Amino acid sequence: CASSLVLRNEQFF.